What follows are 9 T cell receptor beta chains derived from one specimen sequenced in a study of shared clonotypes between healthy human individuals. CD45RO-negative cells were positively selected for CCR7, leaving out terminally differentiated effector memory CD45RA+ cells. TCRdb keeps only in-frame clones here, not all; method: immunoSEQ multiplex PCR. The sample consists of fewer than 850,000 clones, 90% to 97% of them appearing once. The sample comprised naive CD8+ T cells sorted from blood. The receptors originated from a man aged 25 to 40 in good health.

V usage is TRBV7-9 and J usage is TRBJ2-2, with D perhaps matching TRBD1 (5 bases). Trimming shortened V by 5 bases and J by 1 base, and 11 bases separated the two germline ends. Germline CDR1 and CDR2: SEHNR and FQNEAQ (reference sequence). The CDR3 extends over 15 amino acids. The CDR3 protein is CASSHTTGNTGELFF. DNA for the CDR3: TGTGCCAGCAGCCATACTACAGGGAACACCGGGGAGCTGTTTTTT.

Remarks on this clone: The same CDR3 also results from other DNA sequences found in this sample. V gene TRBV27 combines with J gene TRBJ1-1, with D possibly matching TRBD1 (5 bases). The germline V gene has CDR1 MNHEY and CDR2 SMNVEV (reference sequence). V dropped 1 base and J dropped 1 base, with 7 bases sitting between them. This CDR3 comprises 14 residues. In nucleotides, the CDR3 is TGTGCCAGCAGTTTATTGGGACCGAACACTGAAGCTTTCTTT. Amino acid sequence: CASSLLGPNTEAFF.

The chain employs TRBV27 and TRBJ2-5; 7 bases match TRBD2. With V trimmed by 3 bases and J by 3 bases, 7 bases remained unmatched. The V gene's germline CDR1 is MNHEY and CDR2 SMNVEV (reference sequence). The CDR3 is made up of 15 amino acids. The CDR3 spells CASSFLREREETQYF. CDR3 nucleotide sequence: TGTGCCAGCAGTTTCCTGCGGGAGAGAGAAGAGACCCAGTACTTC.

This chain uses TRBV9 with TRBJ2-2; D is possibly TRBD2 (7 bases). CDR1 SGDLS and CDR2 YYNGEE come from the germline V gene. CDR3 length: 15 amino acids. V was shortened by 3 bases and J by 2 bases, with 11 bases between the two germline ends. The CDR3 nucleotides are TGTGCCAGCAGCGAGGGAGGGACAAACACCGGGGAGCTGTTTTTT. It encodes CASSEGGTNTGELFF. The whole variable domain, filled in from reference TRBV9 and TRBJ2-2, reads DSGVTQTPKHLITATGQRVTLRCSPRSGDLSVYWYQQSLDQGLQFLIQYYNGEERAKGNILERFSAQQFPDLHSELNLSSLELGDSALYFCASSEGGTNTGELFFGEGSRLTVL.

J is TRBJ2-1 and V is TRBV29-1; a possible D gene is TRBD2 (6 bases). Germline V lookup: CDR1 SQVTM, CDR2 ANQGSEA. The CDR3 runs 15 residues. Trimming cost V 1 base and J 7 bases, with 17 bases left between them. The CDR3 sequence: CSVEVSGVLSNEQFF. In nucleotides, the CDR3 is TGCAGCGTTGAAGTTTCGGGAGTTCTTAGTAATGAGCAGTTCTTC.

The chain has TRBV7-6 and TRBJ2-1; 9 bases line up with TRBD2. J lost 7 bases, V lost 5 bases, and 18 bases had no gene match. The CDR3 length is 18 residues. In germline, CDR1 is SGHVS, CDR2 FNYEAQ. The CDR3 sequence is CASSHNPSGTPRWNEQFF. The CDR3 DNA reads TGTGCCAGCAGCCATAATCCTAGCGGGACCCCCCGCTGGAATGAGCAGTTCTTC.

The rearrangement uses TRBV2 and TRBJ2-3, with 7 bases that match TRBD2. Losses at the gene ends were 7 bases for V and 2 bases for J; bases not matched to a gene: 9. The germline V gene has CDR1 SNHLY and CDR2 FYNNEI. This CDR3 has 15 amino acids. The chain's CDR3 is CASKPEGGSTDTQYF. For the CDR3, the DNA is TGTGCCAGCAAACCCGAGGGAGGGTCCACAGATACGCAGTATTTT.

This clone appeared a single time. V is TRBV15 and J is TRBJ1-1; a weak D match, TRBD1 (6 bases). CDR3 length equals 15 residues. V shed 2 bases and J shed 1 base, with 11 bases lying between them. Germline V gene data show CDR1 as LNHNV and CDR2 as YYDKDF (reference sequence). In DNA, the CDR3 is TGTGCCACCAGCAGACTAAAGACAGGGAACACTGAAGCTTTCTTT. Translating it yields CATSRLKTGNTEAFF.

The V and J genes are TRBV28 and TRBJ1-4; the D is unclear. CDR1 is MDHEN, CDR2 SYDVKM, per germline. CDR3 length: 16 residues. V was clipped by 5 bases and J by 2 bases, with 15 bases between them. The CDR3 protein is CASSLYAGLTNEKLFF. CDR3 in DNA: TGTGCCAGCAGTCTCTATGCGGGGTTGACTAATGAAAAACTGTTTTTT.